The clone carrying this TCR beta chain was picked up many times. As yet, its antigen is unknown. cDNA was made by 5'RACE with 10-nucleotide random UMIs. TCRdb recomputed calls from the 5' RACE reads with MiXCR, one row per CDR3 protein. This table holds 90,000 to 100,000 distinct CDR3 sequences, 3.5% to 4% found once. The entry originates in a study of neurological immune-mediated disorders. Study-wide background: There were some 34 multiple sclerosis patients; around 31 were relapsing-remitting and 3 were secondary progressive. Overall study findings and caveats: Grouping of repertoires by phylogeny put those of 18 of 34 multiple sclerosis patients into a single related-CDR3 cluster, a possible signature. Multiple sclerosis was found to have the least TCR clonal expansion, below healthy controls, and HTLV-1-associated myelopathy the most.

CDR1 is SGHVS, CDR2 FNYEAQ, per germline. This CDR3 has 14 residues. With 5 bases clipped from V and 4 bases from J, the junction kept 3 bases outside the gene matches. Sequencing input: PBMCs. The chain carries TRBV7-6 and TRBJ1-4, with 8 bases aligning to TRBD1. The sequence was obtained from a woman under 30 with multiple sclerosis. The CDR3 sequence: CASSLGQGNEKLFF. CDR3 bases: TGTGCCAGCAGCCTCGGACAGGGTAATGAAAAACTGTTTTTT.